In its sample, the clone carrying this T cell receptor beta chain was seen a few times. This entry is derived from a study of T-cell reconstitution after alpha-beta-depleted transplantation in children. A TCRbeta library incorporating unique molecular identifiers was prepared. TCRdb re-called the PCR reads with MiXCR, one entry per CDR3 protein. The data hold approximately 340,000 distinct CDR3 sequences, with around a tenth observed a single time. Trimming cost V 5 bases and J 8 bases; bases outside gene matches: 12. Germline-derived CDR1 and CDR2 are SEHNR and FQNEAQ (reference sequence). The CDR3 contains 15 residues.

The sequence was collected from a human donor who donated a stem cell graft to a child with acute lymphoblastic leukemia. V and J are TRBV7-9 and TRBJ2-1; 7 nucleotides match TRBD2. Specimen: PBMCs from the stem cell graft donor, collected from the stem cell graft. In nucleotides, the CDR3 is TGTGCCAGCAGCCCCGGGAGGAGTTTCGCGGATGAGCAGTTCTTC. It is translated as CASSPGRSFADEQFF. The variable domain in full, with the rest retrieved from reference TRBV7-9 and TRBJ2-1, is DTGVSQNPRHKITKRGQNVTFRCDPISEHNRLYWYRQTLGQGPEFLTYFQNEAQLEKSRLLSDRFSAERPKGSFSTLEIQRTEQGDSAMYLCASSPGRSFADEQFFGPGTRLTVL.